This T cell receptor beta chain originates from a study of CD8 T cells in ankylosing spondylitis. In its sample, this clonotype was seen many times. Its antigen is undetermined. This CDR3 region has 16 residues. Trimming took 6 bases from V and 4 from J; bases not matched to a gene: 8. The germline CDR1 and CDR2 sequences are MNHEY and SVGEGT. By quantitative 5'-RACE with molecular barcodes, the TCR beta libraries were made. MiXCR, applied by TCRdb to the 5' RACE reads, yields one record per CDR3 protein. This table holds roughly 90,000 distinct CDR3 sequences, 8% to 10% found once. Study results and caveats: Disease-linked clones, CD8+, were relatively rare in peripheral blood.

The clonotype comes from a male donor with ankylosing spondylitis or in good health (not recorded which). The V and J genes are TRBV6-2 or TRBV6-3 and TRBJ2-3, with 12 bases aligning to TRBD2. Sequencing used blood, either unsorted or a sorted T cell fraction (not recorded which). The CDR3 here is CASSPGLAGFPDTQYF. The CDR3 DNA sequence: TGTGCCAGCAGCCCCGGACTAGCGGGATTCCCAGATACGCAGTATTTT.